The 10 T cell receptor beta chains given below trace back to one sample, sequenced in a study of shared clonotypes between healthy human individuals. Method: immunoSEQ multiplex PCR; TCRdb's copy keeps in-frame clones and lacks some. The table has 2 million to 2.5 million clones, around 90% seen once; the top ten hold approximately 0.41%. Sequenced material: naive CD4+ T cells from PBMCs. As for subset: CD45RA+ positively selected. These receptors came from a young man in good health. Some clones in this sample may be carry-over from other donors' samples.

This clone was picked up one time. The chain employs TRBV28 and TRBJ1-1, with 7 bases matching TRBD1. The CDR3 runs to 13 residues. V lost 6 bases to trimming and J lost 5 bases; unmatched junction nucleotides: 6. Per the germline V gene, CDR1 is MDHEN and CDR2 is SYDVKM. For the CDR3, the DNA is TGTGCCAGCAGGCACGCAGGGGGGACTGAAGCTTTCTTT. Its translation: CASRHAGGTEAFF. The whole variable domain, remainder taken from reference TRBV28 and TRBJ1-1, is DVKVTQSSRYLVKRTGEKVFLECVQDMDHENMFWYRQDPGLGLRLIYFSYDVKMKEKGDIPEGYSVSREKKERFSLILESASTNQTSMYLCASRHAGGTEAFFGQGTRLTVV.

To note about this clone: The identical CDR3 is also encoded by other nucleotide sequences in the sample. This chain links TRBV5-1 with TRBJ2-1; D unclear. This CDR3 contains 13 residues. Trimming left V 0 bases short and J 6 bases short, with 7 bases between. Looked up from germline, CDR1 is SGHRS and CDR2 is YFSETQ. The CDR3 sequence is CASSLGLGNEQFF. The DNA for the CDR3 is TGCGCCAGCAGCTTGGGTCTCGGCAATGAGCAGTTCTTC.

For the CDR3, the DNA is TGTGCCAGCAGCTTGGATCCGTGGGAGACCGAGCAGTACTTC. Protein product: CASSLDPWETEQYF. This chain connects TRBV5-4 to TRBJ2-7; D might be TRBD2 (5 bases). This CDR3 spans 14 amino acids. Germline loops: CDR1 SGHNT, CDR2 YYREEE (reference sequence). Trimming removed 0 bases at V and 6 bases at J, with 13 bases between.

V is TRBV11-2 and J is TRBJ2-7; possibly TRBD1 for D (6 bases). The CDR3 has 14 residues. The V gene's germline CDR1 is SGHAT and CDR2 FQNNGV. Trimming stripped 7 bases from V and 3 bases from J, with 16 bases between. In DNA form, the CDR3 reads TGTGCCAGCACCTTGGGGACATTAATCTACGAGCAGTACTTC. This translates into CASTLGTLIYEQYF.

The chain links TRBV10-3 to TRBJ2-3, with 10 bases identical to TRBD2. J lost 4 bases, V lost 4 bases, and 2 bases had no gene match. Germline CDR1 and CDR2: ENHRY and SYGVKD. CDR3 size: 14 residues. CDR3 residues: CAISVGLASDTQYF. As DNA, the CDR3 is TGTGCCATCAGTGTGGGACTAGCGTCAGATACGCAGTATTTT.

In nucleotides, the CDR3 is TGTGCCAGCAGCTTGGCCCCGTCAGGGGGCGGCGGGGAGCTGTTTTTT. Its translation is CASSLAPSGGGGELFF. This rearrangement joins TRBV7-2 to TRBJ2-2; 8 bases are shared with TRBD1. The CDR3 is 16 amino acids. Germline loops: CDR1 SGHTA, CDR2 FQGNSA. V trimming: 3 bases; J trimming: 7 bases; junction bases outside the gene matches: 10.

This chain joins TRBV5-1 and TRBJ2-7; 9 nucleotides line up with TRBD1. The CDR3 extends over 15 amino acids. J lost 5 bases, V lost 6 bases, and 12 bases had no gene match. Germline V gene sequence: CDR1 SGHRS, CDR2 YFSETQ. The CDR3 spells CASTPTGTGYHEQYF. In nucleotides, the CDR3 is TGCGCCAGCACCCCAACCGGGACAGGGTACCACGAGCAGTACTTC.

The chain carries TRBV11-2 and TRBJ2-5; 12 nucleotides line up with TRBD1. In germline, CDR1 is SGHAT, CDR2 FQNNGV. The CDR3 is 18 amino acids. The V gene end was trimmed by 4 bases and the J gene end by 2 bases; junction bases not matched to a gene: 11. The CDR3 region is CASSYRDRGPPRQETQYF. Written as DNA, the CDR3 is TGTGCCAGCAGCTACCGGGACAGGGGGCCCCCAAGGCAAGAGACCCAGTACTTC.

Turning to this clone: The sample contains more than one DNA sequence encoding this CDR3. This sequence joins TRBV5-1 and TRBJ2-1; TRBD2 matches 10 bases. The length of the CDR3 is 15 residues. Losses at the gene ends were 2 bases for V and 6 bases for J; bases not matched to a gene: 5. Germline V gene sequence: CDR1 SGHRS, CDR2 YFSETQ. The CDR3 loop is CASSFLAGAPNEQFF. The CDR3 coding sequence is TGCGCCAGCAGCTTTCTAGCGGGAGCCCCCAATGAGCAGTTCTTC.

Of note for this clone: The sample has other DNA sequences that encode this CDR3 too. The rearrangement joins TRBV4-2 to TRBJ1-5; unclear D gene. The germline V gene has CDR1 LGHNA and CDR2 YNFKEQ. Deletions cut 0 bases from V and 0 bases from J, with 9 bases between. The CDR3 is 16 amino acids. The CDR3 sequence: CASSQDRAYSNQPQHF. The CDR3 DNA sequence: TGTGCCAGCAGCCAAGATAGGGCCTATAGCAATCAGCCCCAGCATTTT.